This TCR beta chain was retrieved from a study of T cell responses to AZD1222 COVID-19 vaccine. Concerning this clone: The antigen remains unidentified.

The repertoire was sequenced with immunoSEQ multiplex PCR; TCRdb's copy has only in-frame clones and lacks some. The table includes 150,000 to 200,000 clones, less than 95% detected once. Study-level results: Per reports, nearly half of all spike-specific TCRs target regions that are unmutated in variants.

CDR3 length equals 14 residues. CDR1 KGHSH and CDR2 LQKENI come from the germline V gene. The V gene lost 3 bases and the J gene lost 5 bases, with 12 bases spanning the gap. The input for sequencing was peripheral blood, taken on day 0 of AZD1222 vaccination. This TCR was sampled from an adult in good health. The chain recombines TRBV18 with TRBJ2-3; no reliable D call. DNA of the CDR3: TGTGCCAGCTCACCGGGCGTGGCGAAAGATACGCAGTATTTT. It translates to CASSPGVAKDTQYF.